Below are 5 T cell receptor beta chains sequenced from a single sample in a study of cytomegalovirus exposure and HLA in healthy donors. PCR was performed using 60 Vbeta and 13 Jbeta primers. Measured with immunoSEQ multiplex PCR; TCRdb has only the in-frame clones, and not every one. The sample comprises 170,000 or so clones, about 80% of which are singletons, and 1.4% to 1.5% rests with the top ten. Sequenced material: PBMCs. These receptors were collected from a young woman in good health and CMV-seropositive.

CDR3 in DNA: TGTGCCAGTAGGCAAGAACAGGGTAACGGCTACACCTTC. Amino acid sequence: CASRQEQGNGYTF. The chain uses TRBV19 and TRBJ1-2, with D possibly matching TRBD1 (6 bases). Germline V gene sequence: CDR1 LNHDA, CDR2 SQIVND (reference sequence). The germline V and J ends were trimmed by 6 bases and 8 bases, with 16 bases remaining between them. The CDR3 has 13 residues.

J is TRBJ1-3 and V is TRBV9; D gene unclear. This CDR3 is 17 amino acids long. Trimming stripped 2 bases from V and 0 bases from J, with 15 bases between. CDR1 and CDR2 (germline): SGDLS, YYNGEE. For the CDR3, the DNA is TGTGCCAGCAGCGTCGATCCTACAGCCAACTCTGGAAACACCATATATTTT. This sequence encodes CASSVDPTANSGNTIYF.

J is TRBJ2-7 and V is TRBV5-5, with 10 bases fitting TRBD1. With V trimmed by 6 bases and J by 4 bases, 10 bases remained unmatched. This CDR3 comprises 15 residues. Germline CDR1 and CDR2: SGHKS and YYEKEE (reference sequence). The CDR3 protein is CASTYFGTGVYEQYF. CDR3 in DNA: TGTGCCAGCACCTACTTTGGGACAGGGGTTTACGAGCAGTACTTC.

V is TRBV28 and J is TRBJ1-5; D remains ambiguous. Trimming left V 5 bases short and J 0 bases short, with 11 bases between. The germline V gene has CDR1 MDHEN and CDR2 SYDVKM. CDR3 length: 15 amino acids. Here the CDR3 reads CASSPSSYSNQPQHF. The CDR3 nucleotides read TGTGCCAGCAGTCCGTCTTCGTATAGCAATCAGCCCCAGCATTTT.

The rearrangement uses TRBV11-3 and TRBJ1-4; weak D call: TRBD1 (5 bases). This CDR3 spans 15 amino acids. From germline, CDR1 is SGHNT and CDR2 YENEEA. The V gene lost 5 bases and the J gene lost 6 bases, with 16 bases spanning the gap. This CDR3 is CASSTAAGLDEKLFF. The CDR3 DNA follows: TGTGCCAGCAGCACGGCCGCGGGGCTTGATGAAAAACTGTTTTTT. The full variable domain, rest sourced from reference TRBV11-3 and TRBJ1-4, is EAGVVQSPRYKIIEKKQPVAFWCNPISGHNTLYWYLQNLGQGPELLIRYENEEAVDDSQLPKDRFSAERLKGVDSTLKIQPAELGDSAVYLCASSTAAGLDEKLFFGSGTQLSVL.